This is a list of T cell receptor beta chains from one sample in a study of T cells in Graves' hyperthyroidism and ophthalmopathy. TCRdb re-called the multiplex PCR reads with MiXCR, one entry per CDR3 protein. The repertoire has hundreds of thousands of distinct CDR3 sequences, 12% to 15% of them found once; the top ten carry around 13%. Sample: blood. The source is a woman aged 40-49 years with Graves' hyperthyroidism. Each CDR3 is given with its conserved first and last residue. The D gene is left open where the match is weak. Size values are once, few and many counts, or a class for expanded clones, and some rows have none.

len	d_gene	j_gene	v_gene	abundance	CDR3nt	CDR3aa
14	-	TRBJ2-7	TRBV5-1	-	TGCGCCAGCAGCTCCAGGGGTAGCGTCTACGAGCAGTACTTC	CASSSRGSVYEQYF
16	TRBD1	TRBJ2-7	TRBV9	few	TGTGCCAGCAGCAAAACAGGGGTCGGCGGTGTCTACGAGCAGTACTTC	CASSKTGVGGVYEQYF
14	-	TRBJ2-3	TRBV5-1	many	TGCGCCAGCAGCACCGGGACAAGCCAGGATACGCAGTATTTT	CASSTGTSQDTQYF
14	-	TRBJ2-2	TRBV7-2	many	TGTGCCAGCAGCTTAGCGCAGCCCACCGGGGAGCTGTTTTTT	CASSLAQPTGELFF
13	TRBD1	TRBJ2-3	TRBV11-2	many	TGTGCCAGCAGCCAGGGGGTCACAGATACGCAGTATTTT	CASSQGVTDTQYF
15	TRBD1	TRBJ1-2	TRBV12-3/TRBV12-4	few	TGTGCCAGCAGTAGAGAGACAGGGCGGCTCTATGGCTACACCTTC	CASSRETGRLYGYTF
13	-	TRBJ2-5	TRBV6-2/TRBV6-3	-	TGTGCCTCAAAGAGGGATTCACAAGAGACCCAGTACTTC	CASKRDSQETQYF
15	-	TRBJ2-1	TRBV20-1	-	TGCAGTGCTAGAGATCGGACTGGGGCCTTCAATGAGCAGTTCTTC	CSARDRTGAFNEQFF
13	TRBD1	TRBJ2-1	TRBV4-1	-	TGCGCCGTGGGGGACAGCTCCTACAATGAGCAGTTCTTC	CAVGDSSYNEQFF
13	-	TRBJ1-5	TRBV9	few	TGTGCCAGCAGCGTAGCGGGGGCTCAGCCCCAGCATTTT	CASSVAGAQPQHF
16	TRBD1	TRBJ2-1	TRBV7-9	-	TGTGCCAGCAGCTCGACAGGGCGGATCTCCTACAATGAGCAGTTCTTC	CASSSTGRISYNEQFF
15	-	TRBJ2-5	TRBV9	many	TGTGCCAGCAGCGTAGTGCCAGGGACGCAAGAGACCCAGTACTTC	CASSVVPGTQETQYF
13	TRBD2	TRBJ2-7	TRBV3-1	-	TGTGCCAGCAGCCAAGAGGCGGGAGGCGAGCAGTACTTC	CASSQEAGGEQYF
17	-	TRBJ1-2	TRBV15	many	TGTGCCACCAGCAGAGATGAACAGGGTGTTTTGGACTATGGCTACACCTTC	CATSRDEQGVLDYGYTF
14	-	TRBJ2-1	TRBV3-1	many	TGTGCCAGCAGCCAAGAATCGGGTTACAATGAGCAGTTCTTC	CASSQESGYNEQFF
14	-	TRBJ1-1	TRBV20-1	few	TGCAGTGCTAGAGGAAACAGGGAGGTCACTGAAGCTTTCTTT	CSARGNREVTEAFF
14	TRBD1	TRBJ1-1	TRBV12-5	many	TGTGCTAGTGGTCGTACAGGGGTTCGGACTGAAGCTTTCTTT	CASGRTGVRTEAFF
13	-	TRBJ1-2	TRBV29-1	few	TGCAGCGGTACAGAGGGGGAAGGCTATGGCTACACCTTC	CSGTEGEGYGYTF
15	-	TRBJ2-1	TRBV5-1	many	TGCGCCAGCAGCTTGGAGGCAGCCTCCTACAATGAGCAGTTCTTC	CASSLEAASYNEQFF
15	-	TRBJ2-3	TRBV29-1	-	TGCAGCGTTGAAGCTGGGGCCGGGGCCGCAGATACGCAGTATTTT	CSVEAGAGAADTQYF
12	-	TRBJ2-7	TRBV20-1	-	TGCAGTGCTAGAGATCCATTGGGCGAGCAGTACTTC	CSARDPLGEQYF
15	TRBD1	TRBJ1-1	TRBV19	few	TGTGCCAGTAGTATAGAACGGACAGGGAACACTGAAGCTTTCTTT	CASSIERTGNTEAFF
13	TRBD1	TRBJ2-5	TRBV18	many	TGTGCCAGCTCAAGGACAGGGCAAGAGACCCAGTACTTC	CASSRTGQETQYF
12	-	TRBJ2-1	TRBV7-9	many	TGTGCCAGCAGCTTGACAGGCAATCCGGGGTTCTTC	CASSLTGNPGFF
16	TRBD1	TRBJ1-1	TRBV6-1	-	TGTGCCAGCAGACCGGGACAGGGGGCTGGGGACACTGAAGCTTTCTTT	CASRPGQGAGDTEAFF
14	TRBD1	TRBJ2-1	TRBV29-1	-	TGCAGCGTTGCCCGGACAGGCCCTGCTACCGAGCAGTTCTTC	CSVARTGPATEQFF
16	TRBD2	TRBJ2-7	TRBV20-1	many	TGCAGTGCTAGAGATATCCAACTAGCGGATGGGGACGAGCAGTACTTC	CSARDIQLADGDEQYF
13	-	TRBJ2-3	TRBV28	many	TGTGCCAGCACCCCTCGGACATCAGATACGCAGTATTTT	CASTPRTSDTQYF
15	TRBD1	TRBJ1-5	TRBV19	many	TGTGCCAGTAGCCCGGACAGGGGTAGTAGACAGCCCCAGCATTTT	CASSPDRGSRQPQHF
15	-	TRBJ1-2	TRBV5-5	-	TGTGCCAGCAGCTGGGGGGCAGGGACTAACTATGGCTACACCTTC	CASSWGAGTNYGYTF
12	TRBD2	TRBJ2-1	TRBV20-1	many	TGCAGTGCTAGAGCCCCGGGGGGGAAGCAGTTCTTC	CSARAPGGKQFF
15	-	TRBJ2-5	TRBV5-1	many	TGCGCCAGCAGCTTAAAGACTCAGGGCCGGGAGACCCAGTACTTC	CASSLKTQGRETQYF
13	-	TRBJ2-5	TRBV27	few	TGTGCCAGCAGGGGGCGGGGACAAGAGACCCAGTACTTC	CASRGRGQETQYF
16	TRBD2	TRBJ2-1	TRBV7-9	-	TGTGCCAGCAAGGAGGCGGGGGGACCCAGGTACAATGAGCAGTTCTTC	CASKEAGGPRYNEQFF
17	TRBD1	TRBJ2-2	TRBV12-3/TRBV12-4	many	TGTGCCAGCAGTTTAGGGAAAGACAGGGGAGGCACCGGGGAGCTGTTTTTT	CASSLGKDRGGTGELFF
16	TRBD1	TRBJ2-7	TRBV3-1	many	TGTGCCAGCAGCCAAGGACAGGGAAGGCGAGACGACGAGCAGTACTTC	CASSQGQGRRDDEQYF
16	-	TRBJ2-4	TRBV3-1	many	TGTGCCAGCAGCCCCGCCGGAGCCTTAGCCAAAAACATTCAGTACTTC	CASSPAGALAKNIQYF
14	-	TRBJ1-1	TRBV11-1	many	TGTGCCAGCAGCGCCGGGATAAGAGAAACTGAAGCTTTCTTT	CASSAGIRETEAFF
16	-	TRBJ2-5	TRBV9	many	TGTGCCAGCAGCGTAGCTTCAGGGGAGAGGGGAGAGACCCAGTACTTC	CASSVASGERGETQYF
15	TRBD1	TRBJ2-7	TRBV5-1	many	TGCGCCAGCAGCCCGAGACAGGGGACAACCTACAAGCAGTACTTC	CASSPRQGTTYKQYF
17	-	TRBJ2-2	TRBV28	many	TGTGCCAGCAGTACATATCGGGAAGTCACGAACACCGGGGAGCTGTTTTTT	CASSTYREVTNTGELFF
16	TRBD2	TRBJ2-4	TRBV20-1	-	TGCAGTGCTAGAGATAACGCAGCGGGAGGATTCAACATTCAGTACTTC	CSARDNAAGGFNIQYF
15	-	TRBJ1-6	TRBV6-2/TRBV6-3	-	TGTGCCAGCAGGCCTAAACGGCTCGGGGCCAAAACCCTCCACTTT	CASRPKRLGAKTLHF
15	-	TRBJ1-5	TRBV11-2	many	TGTGCCAGCAGCTTAGGGGGGGTAAGCAATCAGCCCCAGCATTTT	CASSLGGVSNQPQHF
15	TRBD2	TRBJ2-3	TRBV13	few	TGTGCCAGCAGCCGGGACTATAGAAACACAGATACGCAGTATTTT	CASSRDYRNTDTQYF
16	TRBD1	TRBJ1-3	TRBV7-9	few	TGTGCCAGCAGCTTAGCTTCGGGACAGGGAATTGACACCATATATTTT	CASSLASGQGIDTIYF
15	-	TRBJ1-3	TRBV5-1	many	TGCGCCAGCAGCTTGGACGGAAGCTCTGGAAACACCATATATTTT	CASSLDGSSGNTIYF
16	TRBD2	TRBJ2-3	TRBV12-3/TRBV12-4	many	TGTGCCAGCAGTCGTACGGTAGCGGGAGCCGGAGATACGCAGTATTTT	CASSRTVAGAGDTQYF
14	TRBD1	TRBJ1-1	TRBV9	-	TGTGCCAGCAGCTTCGGGGACAGGGGGACTGAAGCTTTCTTT	CASSFGDRGTEAFF
12	-	TRBJ2-5	TRBV12-3/TRBV12-4	-	TGTGCCAGCAGTCCGGACGCAGAGACCCAGTACTTC	CASSPDAETQYF
15	-	TRBJ2-3	TRBV3-1	many	TGTGCCAGCAGCGGAAGCGACTCCGGCGCAGATACGCAGTATTTT	CASSGSDSGADTQYF
13	-	TRBJ2-5	TRBV19	-	TGTGCCAGTAGTATCGAGGAGCTGCGGACCCAGTACTTC	CASSIEELRTQYF
12	-	TRBJ1-4	TRBV20-1	few	TGCAGTGGCGGACAAGGAAATGAAAAACTGTTTTTT	CSGGQGNEKLFF